The T cell receptor beta chain under discussion was sequenced for a study of blood T cell repertoires in COVID-19 (dated by TCRdb to the early 2020s). Regarding the complete study: Collaborator samples came from the United States, Italy and Spain and covered acute and convalescent phases of COVID-19. The material from the prospective study consisted of cDNA or gDNA derived from T cells, B-cell-depleted T cells, or PBMCs. Subjects who had been exposed to COVID-19, were actively infected with it, or had recovered from it provided the deeply sampled blood TCRbeta repertoires that made up the dataset. The repertoires were released in a freely available public database meant as a resource for research on the immune response to SARS-CoV-2. The samples were drawn from two sources: the first 160 participants of the ongoing ImmuneRACE study, and fewer than 1,500 subjects contributed by 6 global collaborators. Sample metadata almost always included a de-identified subject ID, COVID-19 status, age in years and sex. HLA class I and class II types, where available, came from metadata supplied by the sample provider rather than from assay-based typing. What the work shows at the level of the full study, not this receptor alone: The quantity of clinical and demographic metadata differed by source and by participant and was supplied without curation.

With regard to this clone: Which antigen it targets is not known. One base away there is no much larger clone; base qualities are not given.

The immunoSEQ Assay, a bias-controlled multiplex PCR, was used to amplify TCRbeta CDR3 regions from genomic DNA. Per the source publication's procedure: Within the assay, amplification of reference gene primers was used to estimate how many nucleated cells each sample contained. Sequence reads were collapsed and filtered to measure the absolute abundance of every unique TCRbeta CDR3 rearrangement. For each sample, productive Simpson clonality was calculated as the square root of Simpson's diversity index across productive rearrangements. The table was pulled from immuneACCESS by TCRdb, which kept in-frame rearrangements only. Such tables lose some clones; where checked, under half of the loss comes from unresolved V genes, and the rest has no known cause. The V and J calls and clone size come from that table; D and trimming were worked out from the DNA. The sample table lists about 100,000 clones, almost 80% of them with a count of one. The ten largest clones take up roughly a third of the sample.

Each collaborating institution followed its own protocols to collect whole blood in K2EDTA tubes. For TCRbeta analysis, collaborator samples were shipped as frozen whole blood, as isolated PBMCs, or as DNA extracted from either sample type. Looking up the germline V gene yields CDR1 MNHNS and CDR2 SASEGT. CDR3 length: 15 amino acids, cysteine to phenylalanine. Just the 45-base CDR3 DNA is kept, in frame starting at base 1. The V end gives up 3 bases and the J end 5 bases, leaving 7 bases in the junction not matched to a gene. Sequencing was carried out using peripheral blood. The sequence joins TRBV6-1 to TRBJ1-5; a stretch of 7 junction bases matches TRBD1. This clonotype was sampled from a man in his sixties or seventies with active or convalescent COVID-19. The DNA reads TGTGCCAGCAGTGACCCTAGGACAGGTTATCAGCCCCAGCATTTT. This gives the protein CASSDPRTGYQPQHF.